This T cell receptor (beta chain) was documented in a study of OX40 agonist ivuxolimab in advanced cancers. About the full investigation: Ivuxolimab, which targeted the costimulatory receptor OX40 (CD134), was an agonistic, fully human IgG2 monoclonal antibody. Among the roughly 52 dose-escalation patients, 19 had hepatocellular carcinoma, approximately 15 melanoma, 9 renal cell carcinoma and 9 head and neck cancer. Intravenous ivuxolimab was administered to patients every 2 weeks at six dose levels: 0.01, 0.1, 0.3, 1.5, 3 and 10 mg/kg. In the dose-escalation cohort, around four fifths of patients were male, and the mean age was approximately 60 years with a range of roughly 20 to 79. The paper describes the monotherapy dose-escalation part (N of about 57 patients) of the phase I trial of ivuxolimab. Patients were allowed to have had prior anti-PD-1, anti-PD-L1 or anti-CTLA-4 therapy, and more than 30% of the dose-escalation patients had previously received checkpoint inhibitors. Three dose-escalation patients achieved partial responses, one with hepatocellular carcinoma and two with cutaneous melanoma. Peripheral TCRbeta sequencing was intended to test whether TCR sequence diversity was altered and clonal T-cell expansion was caused by ivuxolimab.

Genomic DNA was isolated from the sorted cells so that the TCRbeta CDR3 region could be sequenced. TCRbeta CDR3 regions were sequenced using the immunoSEQ Assay. The source is immuneACCESS, and TCRdb retained only in-frame sequences with V and J called. Part of the clones is not carried over; for the studies checked, unresolved V genes explain less than half of this, and the remainder is unexplained. The sample records 90,000 to 100,000 clones, more than 85% of which are singletons. The ten largest clones take up more than 0.8% of the sample. Here is what the overall study found, with its caveats: At doses from 0.1 to 3.0 mg/kg, clonal expansion was seen in both CD4+ and CD8+ blood T cells between baseline and week 6. Low levels of normalized T-cell clonal expansion were also seen in some patients who did not respond. In the 0.1-3.0 mg/kg groups, partial responders were among the patients with the lowest normalized peripheral clonal expansion, particularly in CD8+ T cells. Antigen specificity was not determined for the clonally expanded peripheral T cells. After ivuxolimab, CD8+ T cells had more expanded clones than CD4+ T cells on average.

A note on this clone: Its antigen specificity is not known. The sample holds no much larger clone one base away, and base qualities are not on file.

The trial excluded patients who had a history of autoimmune disease or who were on systemic immunosuppression. Peripheral blood for TCR sequencing was collected from all dose cohorts at baseline, on cycle 4 day 1, and on cycle 7 day 1. The samples were drawn from a first-in-human, open-label, multicenter phase I dose-escalation trial of ivuxolimab. Adults with locally advanced or metastatic melanoma, renal cell, hepatocellular, or head and neck squamous cell carcinoma were enrolled in the trial. Before TCR sequencing, CD4+ and CD8+ T cells were separately sorted from peripheral blood. Counted from cysteine to phenylalanine, this CDR3 has 15 amino acids. Only CDR3 DNA is held: 45 bases, read in frame from base 1. The germline V gene sets CDR1 to MGHRA and CDR2 to YSYEKL. Trimming costs V 0 bases and J 0 bases, and their ends lie 6 bases apart.

The sequence was obtained from an adult with an advanced solid tumor such as melanoma, head and neck, liver or kidney cancer. Specimen: CD4+ or CD8+ T cells sorted from blood, collected in a trial of the OX40 agonist ivuxolimab. Recombination joined TRBV4-1 with TRBJ1-3; no D segment can be confidently identified. The DNA sequence is TGCGCCAGCAGCCAAGAGAGGAGCTCTGGAAACACCATATATTTT. Its protein reads: CASSQERSSGNTIYF.